This T cell receptor beta chain was recovered during a study of CD8 T cells in ankylosing spondylitis (dated 2017 in TCRdb). For the study in its entirety: T cell receptor beta repertoires were profiled in healthy donors and ankylosing spondylitis patients so that disease-linked TCR variants could be found. The full study cohort comprised 25 ankylosing spondylitis patients and 85 to 120 healthy donors. Peripheral blood was sampled, and synovial fluid was also collected from ankylosing spondylitis patients. The full study reports these points: Some motif variants were previously reported in synovial fluid and blood of reactive arthritis patients, suggesting common disease-initiation mechanisms. A TCR beta motif of about 8 highly homologous amino acid variants appeared characteristic of blood from ankylosing spondylitis patients. The disease-linked clones showed a CD8+ phenotype and occurred at relatively low frequencies in peripheral blood. According to the report, matched synovial fluid samples from ankylosing spondylitis patients were significantly enriched for the disease-linked clones.

Relative to germline, V is 1 base shorter and J is 4 bases shorter, with 8 bases between their ends. CDR1 and CDR2 (MNHNS, SASEGT) derive from the germline V gene. The CDR3 measures 14 amino acids from cysteine to phenylalanine. The read is trimmed to its CDR3 DNA, 42 bases read in frame from base 1. The instrument given in TCRdb is Illumina HiSeq 2500. TCR beta libraries were prepared by quantitative 5'-RACE with molecular barcodes. Per the source publication's procedure: A new computational method, built on a probabilistic model of VDJ rearrangement, was used to identify disease-linked TCR variants. TCRdb took the public reads, trimmed them with fastp at Q25, ran MiXCR for clone calling and kept in-frame beta chains. All rows with the same CDR3 protein become a single entry with the most common DNA and genes. TCRdb's processing, not the authors', yielded these V and J calls. The sample includes some 700,000 distinct CDR3 sequences, with roughly 19% observed a single time. The leading ten clones occupy about 20% of the sample.

This clonotype has more than one count but fewer than ten. Its antigen is unknown. Qualities for individual bases were not recorded, and no much larger clone is one base off. The source material was blood, either unsorted or a sorted T cell fraction (not recorded which). This sequence originates from a male donor with ankylosing spondylitis. The V and J segments used are TRBV6-1 and TRBJ1-5; the D gene is perhaps TRBD1, from 5 matching bases. The CDR3 amino acid sequence is: CASSEDRFNQPQHF. The bases are TGTGCCAGCAGTGAAGACAGGTTTAATCAGCCCCAGCATTTT.